Here is one T cell receptor beta chain with its context. The antigen is not known. TCRdb reprocessed the 5' RACE reads and keeps a single row for each CDR3 protein, giving no DNA. This repertoire includes 250,000 to 300,000 distinct CDR3 sequences. The data originate from a study of T cells expressing NK-cell markers. The CDR3 loop spans 13 amino acids. Looked up from germline, CDR1 is SEHNR and CDR2 is FQNEAQ (reference sequence). Study-wide results and limits: In several donors, dominant clonotypes made up about 25-65% of CD3+CD56-NKG2C+ cells.

Source material: blood T cells: a sorted CD56 or NKG2C T cell subset, CD4+ or CD8+ T cells, or bulk PBMC T cells (not recorded which). This clonotype was obtained from a woman aged 18-69 years in good health. The chain couples TRBV7-9 to TRBJ2-1. The CDR3 loop is CASNRLSYNEQFF. Supplemented by reference TRBV7-9 and TRBJ2-1, the full variable domain reads DTGVSQNPRHKITKRGQNVTFRCDPISEHNRLYWYRQTLGQGPEFLTYFQNEAQLEKSRLLSDRFSAERPKGSFSTLEIQRTEQGDSAMYLCASNRLSYNEQFFGPGTRLTVL.